The present T cell receptor (beta chain) was sequenced within a study of read filtering for tumor transcriptome and immune sequencing. The sample holds many counts of this clonotype. Trimming took 5 bases from V and 6 from J, leaving 8 bases between them. Germline V CDR1 and CDR2: MNHEY, SMNVEV (reference sequence). The CDR3 runs to 11 residues. Molecular barcoded adaptors covering alpha/delta and beta/gamma chains were used on about 0.4 ug RNA. TCRdb reanalysed the reads using MiXCR and keeps one entry per CDR3 protein. The table has some 41,000 distinct CDR3 sequences, around 11% seen once. The specimen was a population of CD138-negative cells sorted from bone marrow. The sequence was collected from a donor over 35 with multiple myeloma. The chain uses TRBV27 and TRBJ2-7; D is tentatively TRBD1 or TRBD2 (6 bases each). CDR3 DNA sequence: TGTGCCAGCAGTGGAGGGGGCGAGCAGTACTTC. Protein product: CASSGGGEQYF.